These 32 T cell receptor beta chains were sequenced from one sample in a study of T cells expressing NK-cell markers. With the 5' RACE reads reprocessed, TCRdb shows one record per CDR3 protein and no DNA. Across about 160,000 distinct CDR3 sequences, the top ten clones capture around 21% of the sample. The sequenced sample was blood T cells: a sorted CD56 or NKG2C T cell subset, CD4+ or CD8+ T cells, or bulk PBMC T cells (not recorded which). These receptors all come from a man between 18 and 69 years old in good health.

The CDR3 loop is CAIRLALTDTQYF. The chain couples TRBV2 to TRBJ2-3. The CDR3 spans 13 residues. Germline CDR1 is SNHLY and CDR2 is FYNNEI.

The V and J genes are TRBV21-1 and TRBJ2-3; with no DNA, the TCRdb D assignment of TRBD2 cannot be verified. TRBV21-1 is designated a pseudogene. The CDR3 has 12 residues. This chain's CDR3 is CASSSGIDTQYF.

This chain links TRBV6-2 or TRBV6-3 with TRBJ1-1; TCRdb's D gene call, TRBD1, goes unchecked for lack of DNA. Germline CDR1 is MNHEY and CDR2 is SVGEGT. The CDR3 loop spans 15 amino acids. The CDR3 is CASKERGGANTEAFF.

The CDR3 here is CSAPGGREFYGYTF. The chain is built from TRBV20-1 and TRBJ1-2; with no DNA, the TCRdb D assignment of TRBD1 cannot be verified. Germline V CDR1 and CDR2: DFQATT, SNEGSKA (reference sequence). This CDR3 is 14 amino acids long.

The genes are TRBV7-9 and TRBJ2-7; TCRdb's D call of TRBD1 is untestable without DNA. The V gene's germline CDR1 is SEHNR and CDR2 FQNEAQ (reference sequence). The CDR3 sequence is 15 residues long. This chain's CDR3 is CASTRAGGGSYEQYF.

The V call is TRBV9, the J call TRBJ1-3. The CDR3 covers 14 residues. Germline V gene sequence: CDR1 SGDLS, CDR2 YYNGEE. The chain's CDR3 is CASSVVGLADTIYF.

The CDR3 here is CASSSYPSGDYGYTF. This rearrangement joins TRBV12-3 or TRBV12-4 to TRBJ1-2; TCRdb's D call of TRBD1 is untestable without DNA. The CDR3 totals 15 residues.

This sequence joins TRBV5-6 and TRBJ2-3. The CDR3 totals 14 residues. CDR1 and CDR2 (germline): SGHDT, YYEEEE. Here the CDR3 reads CASRSGAGTDTQYF.

The chain combines TRBV11-2 with TRBJ2-3; the D call of TRBD2 rests on TCRdb alone, since no DNA is present to check it. CDR3 size: 16 residues. In germline, CDR1 is SGHAT, CDR2 FQNNGV. CDR3 loop: CASSLVRGEGTDTQYF. The full variable domain, its missing parts supplied by reference TRBV11-2 and TRBJ2-3, is EAGVAQSPRYKIIEKRQSVAFWCNPISGHATLYWYQQILGQGPKLLIQFQNNGVVDDSQLPKDRFSAERLKGVDSTLKIQPAKLEDSAVYLCASSLVRGEGTDTQYFGPGTRLTVL.

The rearrangement uses TRBV29-1 and TRBJ2-1. The germline CDR1 and CDR2 sequences are SQVTM and ANQGSEA. The CDR3 covers 13 residues. CDR3 amino acids: CSVDYGVNNEQFF.

The chain recombines TRBV20-1 with TRBJ1-2; with no DNA, the TCRdb D assignment of TRBD1 cannot be verified. Germline values: CDR1 DFQATT, CDR2 SNEGSKA (reference sequence). The CDR3 has 15 residues. The CDR3 sequence: CSARVQGTVNYGYTF.

The chain is built from TRBV7-9 and TRBJ2-7; TCRdb designates TRBD1, a call that cannot be tested without DNA. CDR3 length: 15 amino acids. The germline gives CDR1 SEHNR, CDR2 FQNEAQ (reference sequence). The CDR3 region is CASSARTGDYYEQYF. The full variable domain, in which reference TRBV7-9 and TRBJ2-7 provide the parts outside the CDR3, is DTGVSQNPRHKITKRGQNVTFRCDPISEHNRLYWYRQTLGQGPEFLTYFQNEAQLEKSRLLSDRFSAERPKGSFSTLEIQRTEQGDSAMYLCASSARTGDYYEQYFGPGTRLTVT.

V and J are TRBV2 and TRBJ1-6; without DNA, the TCRdb call of TRBD1 cannot be checked. The CDR3 totals 15 residues. CDR1 SNHLY and CDR2 FYNNEI come from the germline V gene. CDR3: CASSEAGTGNSPLHF.

V is TRBV13 and J is TRBJ1-1; TCRdb's D gene call, TRBD1, goes unchecked for lack of DNA. Per germline, CDR1 PRHDT and CDR2 FYEKMQ (reference sequence). The CDR3 loop spans 14 amino acids. The CDR3 sequence is CASAPAGLVTEAFF.

The genes are TRBV6-1 and TRBJ2-1. Germline lookup yields CDR1 MNHNS and CDR2 SASEGT. The CDR3 contains 15 residues. This CDR3 reads CASSGQASSYNEQFF.

The chain combines TRBV4-1 with TRBJ2-7. In germline, CDR1 is MGHRA, CDR2 YSYEKL. The CDR3 length is 14 residues. CDR3 in amino acids: CASSQGSQGSEQYF.

This chain uses TRBV28 with TRBJ1-5; TCRdb designates TRBD1, a call that cannot be tested without DNA. This CDR3 comprises 17 residues. Germline CDR1 and CDR2: MDHEN and SYDVKM. This chain's CDR3 is CASSLEGQGVWNQPQHF.

The rearrangement uses TRBV7-9 and TRBJ1-5; TCRdb picks TRBD1, but there is no DNA to check that call. This CDR3 is 16 amino acids long. Germline CDR1 is SEHNR and CDR2 is FQNEAQ (reference sequence). The CDR3 is CASSLGETGGRQPQHF.

The CDR3 reads CASSLQGITGELFF. The chain couples TRBV5-6 to TRBJ2-2; TCRdb names TRBD1, which stays unverified in the absence of DNA. The germline V gene has CDR1 SGHDT and CDR2 YYEEEE. This CDR3 region has 14 residues.

The J gene is TRBJ2-5, the V gene TRBV15; there is no DNA to check the TCRdb D call of TRBD2. CDR1 is LNHNV, CDR2 YYDKDF, per germline (reference sequence). The CDR3 loop spans 16 amino acids. The CDR3 region is CATSREGQVGQETQYF.

This chain links TRBV4-1 with TRBJ2-4; the TCRdb D gene call, TRBD1, has no DNA to confirm it. The CDR3 is made up of 15 amino acids. Germline CDR1 reads MGHRA; CDR2 reads YSYEKL. The CDR3 reads CASSQVTGGLNIQYF.

The chain joins TRBV11-2 to TRBJ2-3. The germline gives CDR1 SGHAT, CDR2 FQNNGV. The CDR3 totals 13 residues. CDR3: CASSLFASDTQYF.

V gene TRBV7-9 combines with J gene TRBJ2-1; with no DNA, the TCRdb D assignment of TRBD1 cannot be verified. Germline values: CDR1 SEHNR, CDR2 FQNEAQ (reference sequence). The CDR3 has 16 amino acids. CDR3 sequence reads: CASSFGRAPGYNEQFF.

This CDR3 reads CASSTSGANVLTF. The gene calls are TRBV19 and TRBJ2-6. CDR1 is LNHDA, CDR2 SQIVND, per germline (reference sequence). The CDR3 has 13 amino acids.

The J gene is TRBJ2-4, the V gene TRBV11-3. Germline assignment: CDR1 SGHNT and CDR2 YENEEA. The CDR3 extends over 14 amino acids. This chain's CDR3 is CASSEDKTKNIQYF.

The CDR3 spells CSAKDREKWTEAFF. The rearrangement joins TRBV20-1 to TRBJ1-1; TCRdb indicates TRBD1, and absent DNA this call remains unverified. CDR3 size: 14 residues. Germline assignment: CDR1 DFQATT and CDR2 SNEGSKA (reference sequence).

The chain carries TRBV2 and TRBJ2-1; TCRdb's D gene call, TRBD2, goes unchecked for lack of DNA. The CDR3 has 14 residues. CDR1 SNHLY and CDR2 FYNNEI come from the germline V gene. The CDR3 loop reads CASKESGGANEQFF.

The rearrangement uses TRBV7-9 and TRBJ1-2; TCRdb proposes TRBD1, but this gene call is untestable without DNA. CDR1 is SEHNR and CDR2 is FQNEAQ in the germline V gene (reference sequence). The CDR3 runs 15 residues. The CDR3 here is CASSPLDRGGYGYTF.

The genes are TRBV19 and TRBJ2-7; the TRBD2 assignment by TCRdb is unverifiable without DNA. The germline gives CDR1 LNHDA, CDR2 SQIVND (reference sequence). There are 14 residues in the CDR3. CDR3: CASSQAGEYYEQYF. Variable domain in full (rest from reference TRBV19 and TRBJ2-7): DGGITQSPKYLFRKEGQNVTLSCEQNLNHDAMYWYRQDPGQGLRLIYYSQIVNDFQKGDIAEGYSVSREKKESFPLTVTSAQKNPTAFYLCASSQAGEYYEQYFGPGTRLTVT.

The gene calls are TRBV27 and TRBJ1-1. The CDR3 is 14 residues long. The germline V gene has CDR1 MNHEY and CDR2 SMNVEV (reference sequence). CDR3 region: CASSLRGVFSEAFF.

The chain uses TRBV6-5 and TRBJ2-3; TCRdb calls TRBD1, which cannot be checked without DNA. The CDR3 runs to 15 residues. Germline V gene sequence: CDR1 MNHEY, CDR2 SVGAGI. The CDR3: CASSLGQATTDTQYF.

The chain uses TRBV29-1 and TRBJ1-2; TCRdb returns TRBD1, unconfirmable since there is no DNA. The CDR3 runs to 12 residues. CDR1 is SQVTM and CDR2 is ANQGSEA in the germline V gene. The chain's CDR3 is CSTEGHSYGYTF.